These T cell receptor beta chains were read from a single sample in a study of blood T cells in healthy people across ages. TCRdb analysed the 5' RACE reads with MiXCR anew, one entry per CDR3 protein. Of hundreds of thousands of distinct CDR3 sequences in the sample, under 45% were seen once. The sample consisted of blood. The receptors originated from a man in his 60s in good health. The CDR3 runs from the conserved cysteine through the conserved F or W. A D gene is named only where the DNA matches it firmly. Clone size is not always given. Where it is, it says once, few, many or a class for expanded clones.

few,-,TRBJ1-1,TRBV4-1,TGCGCCAGCAGACGAGCGGGAGGCACTGAAGCTTTCTTT,CASRRAGGTEAFF
-,-,TRBJ2-1,TRBV21-1,TGTGCCAGCGGCAAAGATGGGACCAGAGATGAGCAGTTCTTC,CASGKDGTRDEQFF
few,TRBD1,TRBJ2-1,TRBV15,TGTGCCACCAGCAGACCAAACAGGGGTGGCAATGAGCAGTTCTTC,CATSRPNRGGNEQFF
many,-,TRBJ2-7,TRBV10-3,TGTGCCATCAGCGGTTCGGGGGCGCCTTCCTACGAGCAGTACTTC,CAISGSGAPSYEQYF
-,-,TRBJ2-5,TRBV10-1,TGCGCCAGCAGTGAGGCGAGACCCATGGATGAGCAGTACTTC,CASSEARPMDEQYF
few,TRBD1,TRBJ1-1,TRBV7-2,TGTGCCAGCAGTCAAACAGGGGGCTTAGATGAAGCTTTCTTT,CASSQTGGLDEAFF
few,-,TRBJ2-3,TRBV4-1,TGCGCCAGCAGCCAAGTATCGGGGGATACGCAGTATTTT,CASSQVSGDTQYF
many,-,TRBJ2-2,TRBV29-1,TGCAGCGTTTGGGCCACCGGGGAGCTGTTTTTT,CSVWATGELFF
once,TRBD2,TRBJ2-3,TRBV7-2,TGTACCAGCAGCGCTCAGACTAGCGGGGGGGCAGTGGATACGCAGTATTTT,CTSSAQTSGGAVDTQYF
many,-,TRBJ2-5,TRBV25-1,TGTGCCAGCAGTGAAGGATCACAGGGGAGGCGCCAAGAGACCCAGTACTTC,CASSEGSQGRRQETQYF
-,TRBD2,TRBJ2-5,TRBV30,TGTGCCTGGAGTGAGGCGCTAGCGGGGACCCAGTACTTC,CAWSEALAGTQYF
few,-,TRBJ1-1,TRBV12-3/TRBV12-4,TGTGCCAGCAGTTTAGTAGGGTACGCTTTCTTT,CASSLVGYAFF
many,TRBD2,TRBJ2-1,TRBV7-9,TGTGCCAGCAGTTTAGCGGGCTCCTACAATGAGCAGTTCTTC,CASSLAGSYNEQFF
-,-,TRBJ1-2,TRBV4-3,TGCGCCAGCAGCCAAAGGGGACGTACCACTAACTATGGCTACACCTTC,CASSQRGRTTNYGYTF